The TCR beta chain under discussion was sequenced for a study of STAT5B mutations in CD4+ large granular lymphocyte leukemia. Study-level results: Patient CD4-sorted repertoires stayed more clonal than healthy ones after leukemic-clone removal.

As to this clone: Antigen unknown.

V was clipped by 2 bases and J by 0 bases, with 12 bases between them. From germline, CDR1 is SGHRS and CDR2 YFSETQ. The CDR3 length is 15 residues. In the original processing: Productive clonotypes were detectable down to 2.59 x 10-5 frequency. Assay: immunoSEQ multiplex PCR; the TCRdb copy retains only in-frame clones and omits some. Clone size and V and J calls were adopted from that table, with D and trimming inferred from the DNA. Here the sample spans tens of thousands of clones, approximately 82% being singletons. The origin of this receptor is a human donor in good health. The material sequenced was CD4+ T cells from blood buffy coats. The chain is built from TRBV5-1 and TRBJ2-7; the D is unclear. CDR3 loop: CASSFDGSYSYEQYF. As DNA, the CDR3 is TGCGCCAGCAGCTTCGACGGGTCCTACTCCTACGAGCAGTACTTC.